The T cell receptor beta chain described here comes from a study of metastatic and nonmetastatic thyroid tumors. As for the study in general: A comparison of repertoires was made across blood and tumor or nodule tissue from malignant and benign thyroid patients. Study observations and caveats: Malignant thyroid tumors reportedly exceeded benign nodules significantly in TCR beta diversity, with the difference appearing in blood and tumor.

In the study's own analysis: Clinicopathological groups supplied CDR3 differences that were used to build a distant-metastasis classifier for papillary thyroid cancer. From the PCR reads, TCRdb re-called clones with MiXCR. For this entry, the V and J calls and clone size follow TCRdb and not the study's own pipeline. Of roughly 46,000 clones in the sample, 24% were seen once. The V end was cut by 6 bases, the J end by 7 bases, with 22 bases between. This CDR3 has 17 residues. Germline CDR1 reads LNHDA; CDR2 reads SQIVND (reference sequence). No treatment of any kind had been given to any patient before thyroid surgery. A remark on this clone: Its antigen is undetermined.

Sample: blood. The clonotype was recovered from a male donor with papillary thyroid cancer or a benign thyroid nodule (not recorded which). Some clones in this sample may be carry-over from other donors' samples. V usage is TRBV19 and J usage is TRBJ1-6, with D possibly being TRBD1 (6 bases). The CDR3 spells CASSEDRFGILNSPLHF. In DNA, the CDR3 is TGTGCCAGTAGCGAAGACAGGTTCGGAATACTAAATTCACCCCTCCACTTT.